What follows describes a single TCR beta chain. This sample was included in a study of blood T cell repertoires in COVID-19. Study context: Samples of COVID-19 (acute and convalescent) were obtained from the United States, Italy and Spain.

In the original processing: Researchers report that nucleated cell counts were estimated from reference gene primer amplification. Some clones are missing from TCRdb's copy, which holds only in-frame ones; the method was immunoSEQ multiplex PCR. D and trimming come from the DNA, and the V and J calls and clone size come from that table. Of some 400,000 clones in the sample, 70% to 90% were seen once. Germline CDR1 reads SGHDT; CDR2 reads YYEEEE. V lost 1 base and J lost 4; bases outside the gene matches: 11. This CDR3 comprises 17 residues. Seattle researchers signed up patients amid active infection and tracked them longitudinally.

This receptor was taken from a woman younger than 45 with COVID-19, enrolled during active disease. Sequencing was done on a sample of peripheral blood. The chain recombines TRBV5-6 with TRBJ1-1, with 9 bases matching TRBD1. The CDR3, as DNA: TGTGCCAGCAGCTTGTTGTCTGGACAGGGGTTTGGCACTGAAGCTTTCTTT. Its translation is CASSLLSGQGFGTEAFF.